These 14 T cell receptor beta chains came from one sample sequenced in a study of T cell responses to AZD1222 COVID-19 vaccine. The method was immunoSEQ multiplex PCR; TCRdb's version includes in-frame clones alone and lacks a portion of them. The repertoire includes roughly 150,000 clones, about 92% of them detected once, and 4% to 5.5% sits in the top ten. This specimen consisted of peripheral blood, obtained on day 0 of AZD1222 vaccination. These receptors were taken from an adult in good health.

The CDR3 region is CASSLHRGGAEAFF. CDR3 sequence (DNA): TGTGCCAGCAGCCTACATCGAGGAGGCGCTGAAGCTTTCTTT. The genes are TRBV6-4 and TRBJ1-1; D ambiguous. This CDR3 contains 14 residues. V was clipped by 6 bases and J by 6 bases, with 17 bases between them. Per germline, CDR1 MRHNA and CDR2 SNTAGT.

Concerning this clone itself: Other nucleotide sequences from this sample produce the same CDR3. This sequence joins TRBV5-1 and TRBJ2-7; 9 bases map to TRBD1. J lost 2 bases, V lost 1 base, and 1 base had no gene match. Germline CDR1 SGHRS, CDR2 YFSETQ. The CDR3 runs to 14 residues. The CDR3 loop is CASSLTGGAYEQYF. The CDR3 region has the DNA TGCGCCAGCAGCTTGACAGGGGGCGCCTACGAGCAGTACTTC. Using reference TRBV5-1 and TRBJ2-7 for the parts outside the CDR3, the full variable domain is KAGVTQTPRYLIKTRGQQVTLSCSPISGHRSVSWYQQTPGQGLQFLFEYFSETQRNKGNFPGRFSGRQFSNSRSEMNVSTLELGDSALYLCASSLTGGAYEQYFGPGTRLTVT.

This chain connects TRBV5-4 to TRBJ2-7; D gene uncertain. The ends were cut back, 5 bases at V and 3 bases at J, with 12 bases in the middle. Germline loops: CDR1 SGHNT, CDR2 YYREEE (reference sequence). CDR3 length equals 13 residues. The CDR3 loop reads CASSTGTYYEQYF. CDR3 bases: TGTGCCAGCAGTACGGGTACCTACTACGAGCAGTACTTC.

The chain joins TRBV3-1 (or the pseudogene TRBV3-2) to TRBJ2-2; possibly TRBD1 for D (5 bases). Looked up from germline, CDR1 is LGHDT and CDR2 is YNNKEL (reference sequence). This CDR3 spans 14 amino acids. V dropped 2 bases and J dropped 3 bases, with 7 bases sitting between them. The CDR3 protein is CASSQQGHTGELFF. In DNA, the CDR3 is TGTGCCAGCAGCCAACAGGGTCACACCGGGGAGCTGTTTTTT.

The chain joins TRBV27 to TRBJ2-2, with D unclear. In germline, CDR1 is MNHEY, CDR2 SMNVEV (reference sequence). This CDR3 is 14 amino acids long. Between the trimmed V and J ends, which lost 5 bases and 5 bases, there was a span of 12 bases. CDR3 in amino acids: CASSPDFGTGELFF. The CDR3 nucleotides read TGTGCCAGCAGTCCAGACTTCGGTACCGGGGAGCTGTTTTTT.

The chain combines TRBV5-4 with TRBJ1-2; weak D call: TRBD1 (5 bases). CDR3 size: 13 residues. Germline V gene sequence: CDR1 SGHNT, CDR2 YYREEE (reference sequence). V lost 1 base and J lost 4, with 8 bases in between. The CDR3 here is CASSLPGSYGYTF. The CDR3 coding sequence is TGTGCCAGCAGCTTGCCAGGGTCCTATGGCTACACCTTC.

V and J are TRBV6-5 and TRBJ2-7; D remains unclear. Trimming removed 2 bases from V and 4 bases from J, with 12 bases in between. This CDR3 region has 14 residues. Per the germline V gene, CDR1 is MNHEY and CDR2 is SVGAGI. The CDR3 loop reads CASSYAEGKYEQYF. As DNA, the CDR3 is TGTGCCAGCAGTTACGCCGAAGGAAAGTACGAGCAGTACTTC.

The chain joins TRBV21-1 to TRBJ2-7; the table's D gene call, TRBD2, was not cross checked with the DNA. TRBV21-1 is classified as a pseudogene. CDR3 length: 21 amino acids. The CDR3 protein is CASSKDEYRTSGKIFTYEQYF. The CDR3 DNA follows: TGTGCCAGCAGCAAAGATGAGTATAGGACTAGCGGGAAGATTTTCACCTACGAGCAGTACTTC.

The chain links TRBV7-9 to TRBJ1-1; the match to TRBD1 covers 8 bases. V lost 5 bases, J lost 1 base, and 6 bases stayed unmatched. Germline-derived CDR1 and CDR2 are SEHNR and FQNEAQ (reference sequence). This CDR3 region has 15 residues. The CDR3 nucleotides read TGTGCCAGCAGCCCCGCCGGGACAGGGAACACTGAAGCTTTCTTT. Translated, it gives CASSPAGTGNTEAFF.

This CDR3 reads CASSTAGLTNNGYTF. CDR3 nucleotide sequence: TGCGCCAGCAGCACTGCGGGACTGACCAATAATGGCTACACCTTC. The chain has TRBV5-1 and TRBJ1-2; perhaps TRBD1 as D (5 bases). The CDR3 loop spans 15 amino acids. Germline V lookup: CDR1 SGHRS, CDR2 YFSETQ. Deletions cut 4 bases from V and 6 bases from J, with 19 bases between.

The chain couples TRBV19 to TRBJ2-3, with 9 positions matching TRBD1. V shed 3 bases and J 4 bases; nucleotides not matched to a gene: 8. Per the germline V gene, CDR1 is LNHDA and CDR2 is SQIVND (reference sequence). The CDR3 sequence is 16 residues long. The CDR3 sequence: CASSIEGQGRPDTQYF. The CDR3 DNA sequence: TGTGCCAGTAGTATCGAAGGACAGGGGAGGCCAGATACGCAGTATTTT.

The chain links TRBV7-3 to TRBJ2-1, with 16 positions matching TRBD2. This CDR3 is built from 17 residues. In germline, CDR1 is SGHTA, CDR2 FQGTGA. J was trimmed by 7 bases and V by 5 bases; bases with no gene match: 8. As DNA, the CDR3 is TGTGCCAGCAGCCTGGGACTAGCGGGAGGGCCGCGGAATGAGCAGTTCTTC. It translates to CASSLGLAGGPRNEQFF.

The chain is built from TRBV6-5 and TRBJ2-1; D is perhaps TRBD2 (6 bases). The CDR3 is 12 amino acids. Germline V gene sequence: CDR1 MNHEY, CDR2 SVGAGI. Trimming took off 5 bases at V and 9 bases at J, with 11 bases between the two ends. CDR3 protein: CASSTGVGEQFF. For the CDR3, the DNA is TGTGCCAGCAGTACGGGGGTGGGTGAGCAGTTCTTC.

CDR3 sequence: CASSLVGQGPPNTGELFF. The CDR3, as DNA: TGCGCCAGCAGCTTGGTCGGACAGGGGCCTCCGAACACCGGGGAGCTGTTTTTT. This chain joins TRBV5-1 and TRBJ2-2; 9 bases align to TRBD1. After removal of 0 bases from V and 0 bases from J, the junction contained 6 bases not matched to a gene. CDR3 size: 18 residues. Germline lookup yields CDR1 SGHRS and CDR2 YFSETQ.